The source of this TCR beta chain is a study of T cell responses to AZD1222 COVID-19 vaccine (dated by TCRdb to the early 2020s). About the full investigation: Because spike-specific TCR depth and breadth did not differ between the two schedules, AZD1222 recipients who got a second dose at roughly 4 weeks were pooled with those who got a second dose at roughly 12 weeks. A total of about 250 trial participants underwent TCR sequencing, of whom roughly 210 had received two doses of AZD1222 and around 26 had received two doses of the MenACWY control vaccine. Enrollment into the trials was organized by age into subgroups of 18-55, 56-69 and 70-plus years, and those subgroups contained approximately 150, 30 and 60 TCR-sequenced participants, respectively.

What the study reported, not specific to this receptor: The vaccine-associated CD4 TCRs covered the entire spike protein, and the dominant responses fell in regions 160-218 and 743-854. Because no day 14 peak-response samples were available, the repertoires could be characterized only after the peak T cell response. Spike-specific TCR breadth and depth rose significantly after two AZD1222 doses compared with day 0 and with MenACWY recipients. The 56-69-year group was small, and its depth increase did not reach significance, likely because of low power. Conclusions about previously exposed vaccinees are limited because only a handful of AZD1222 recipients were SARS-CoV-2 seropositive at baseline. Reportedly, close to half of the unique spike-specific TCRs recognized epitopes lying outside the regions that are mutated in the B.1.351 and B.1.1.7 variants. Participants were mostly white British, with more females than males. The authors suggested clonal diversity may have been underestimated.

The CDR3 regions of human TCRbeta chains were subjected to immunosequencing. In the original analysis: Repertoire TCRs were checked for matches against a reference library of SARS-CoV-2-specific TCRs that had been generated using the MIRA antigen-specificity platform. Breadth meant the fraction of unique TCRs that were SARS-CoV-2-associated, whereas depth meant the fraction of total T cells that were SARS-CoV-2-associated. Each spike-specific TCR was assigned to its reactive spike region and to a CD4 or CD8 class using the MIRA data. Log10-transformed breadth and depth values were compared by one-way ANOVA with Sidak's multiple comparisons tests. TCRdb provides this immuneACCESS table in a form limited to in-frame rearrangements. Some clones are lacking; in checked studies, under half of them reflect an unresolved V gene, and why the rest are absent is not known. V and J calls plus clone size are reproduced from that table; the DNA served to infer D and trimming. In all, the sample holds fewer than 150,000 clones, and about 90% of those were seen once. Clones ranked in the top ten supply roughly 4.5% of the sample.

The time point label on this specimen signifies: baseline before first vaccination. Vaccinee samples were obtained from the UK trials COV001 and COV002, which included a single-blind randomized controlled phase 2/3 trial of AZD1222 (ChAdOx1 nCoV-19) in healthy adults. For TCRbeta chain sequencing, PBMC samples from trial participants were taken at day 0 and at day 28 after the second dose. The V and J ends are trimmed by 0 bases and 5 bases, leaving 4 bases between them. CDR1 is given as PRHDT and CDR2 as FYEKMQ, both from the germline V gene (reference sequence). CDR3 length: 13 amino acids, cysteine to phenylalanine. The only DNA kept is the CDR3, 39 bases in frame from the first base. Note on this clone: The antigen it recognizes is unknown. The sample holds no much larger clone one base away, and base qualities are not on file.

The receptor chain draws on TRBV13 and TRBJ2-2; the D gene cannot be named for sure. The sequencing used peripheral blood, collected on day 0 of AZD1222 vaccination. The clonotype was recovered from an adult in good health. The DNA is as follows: TGTGCCAGCAGCTTAGGGCGAACCGGGGAGCTGTTTTTT. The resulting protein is CASSLGRTGELFF.